The clone carrying this T cell receptor (beta chain) appeared once. The sample originates from a study of shared T cell receptors in the human thymus. TCRdb's copy holds only in-frame clones and misses some; the assay was immunoSEQ multiplex PCR. The table records 600,000 to 900,000 clones, approximately 85% of them present only once. These same records also appear under a second study, on human thymus T cells. From that second work: It was from resections taken during corrective heart surgery that the thymus tissue came. Related work showed strongly overlapping thymic repertoires across unrelated individuals.

Sequences were obtained from thymocytes. This sequence originates from a girl less than two years old with a congenital heart defect.

The CDR3 sequence is CASSVGLAESSYEQYF. In nucleotides, the CDR3 is TGTGCCAGCAGCGTAGGACTAGCGGAGAGCTCCTACGAGCAGTACTTC. The rearrangement uses TRBV9 and TRBJ2-7, with 9 bases identical to TRBD2. CDR1 is SGDLS, CDR2 YYNGEE, per germline. The CDR3 covers 16 residues. V shed 0 bases, J shed 0 bases, and the junction held 4 bases outside the gene matches.